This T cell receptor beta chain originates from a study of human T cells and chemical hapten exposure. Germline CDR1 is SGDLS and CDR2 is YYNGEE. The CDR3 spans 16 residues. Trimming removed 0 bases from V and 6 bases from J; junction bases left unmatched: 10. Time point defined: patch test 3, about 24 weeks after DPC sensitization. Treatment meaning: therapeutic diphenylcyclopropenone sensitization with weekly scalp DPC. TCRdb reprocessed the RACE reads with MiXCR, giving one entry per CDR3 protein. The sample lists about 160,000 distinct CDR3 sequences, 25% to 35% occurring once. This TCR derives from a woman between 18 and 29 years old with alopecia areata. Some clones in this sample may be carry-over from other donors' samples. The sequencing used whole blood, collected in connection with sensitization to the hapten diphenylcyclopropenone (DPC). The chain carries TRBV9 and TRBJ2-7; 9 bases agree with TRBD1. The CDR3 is CASSVEVGTGLGEQYF. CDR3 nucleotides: TGTGCCAGCAGCGTAGAAGTTGGGACAGGGCTCGGCGAGCAGTACTTC.